This T cell receptor (beta chain) was documented in a study of blood T cell repertoires in COVID-19 (dated by TCRdb to 2018 to 2020). As for the study more broadly: Collaborator samples came from the United States, Italy and Spain and covered acute and convalescent phases of COVID-19. The repertoires were made available in a free public database intended to serve as a resource for research on the immune response to SARS-CoV-2. HLA class I and class II types, where available, came from metadata supplied by the sample provider rather than from assay-based typing. The prospective study material was composed of cDNA or gDNA derived from T cells, B-cell-depleted T cells, or PBMCs. Deeply sampled blood TCRbeta repertoires from subjects exposed to, actively infected with, or recovered from COVID-19 were included in the dataset. Samples were obtained from the ongoing ImmuneRACE study (first 160 participants) and from 1,200 or so subjects provided by 6 global collaborators. A de-identified subject ID, COVID-19 status, age in years and sex were almost always included in the sample metadata. Broad study findings and their caveats: The quantity of clinical and demographic metadata differed by source and by participant and was supplied without curation.

TCRbeta CDR3 regions were amplified from genomic DNA by means of the immunoSEQ Assay, a bias-controlled multiplex PCR. In the paper's pipeline: Nucleated cell counts per sample were estimated from amplification of reference gene primers within the assay. To quantify the absolute abundance of each unique TCRbeta CDR3 rearrangement, sequence reads were collapsed and filtered. For each sample, productive Simpson clonality was calculated by taking the square root of Simpson's diversity index across productive rearrangements. TCRdb took over this immuneACCESS table, retaining in-frame rearrangements with V and J assigned. Such tables are incomplete; in checked studies, under half of the missing clones stem from an unresolved V gene, and the remainder is unexplained. From that table come the V and J calls and clone size; the DNA was used to work out D and trimming. For this sample there are under 350,000 clones; approximately 86% appear just once. Of the sample, approximately 2.4% falls within the top ten clones.

Trimming takes 1 base from V and 6 bases from J, and the germline ends sit 13 bases apart. Looking up the germline V gene yields CDR1 MDHEN and CDR2 SYDVKM. The CDR3 runs 15 residues from the cysteine to the phenylalanine. Only the CDR3 DNA is retained, 45 bases long and in frame from the first base. Enrolling through a virtual design, the prospective study's participants ranged in age from roughly 18 to 100 years and lived across about two dozen United States geographic areas. Cohort assignment in the prospective study relied on participant-reported clinical history from a screening survey and a study questionnaire. For ImmuneRACE Cohort 3, a participant was defined as recovered based on two consecutive negative NP/OP PCR tests, clearance by a healthcare professional, or resolution of symptoms. In the prospective study, whole blood, serum and a nasopharyngeal or oropharyngeal swab were collected from each participant by mobile phlebotomists. Additional blood draws and questionnaires over an approximately two-month period could optionally be provided by prospective study participants. Prospective study blood samples were shipped either frozen or at room temperature before DNA extraction.

In the case of this clone: What antigen it recognizes has not been identified. The input lacks base qualities; no much larger clone sits a single base away.

This receptor was identified in a woman younger than 30 who had recovered from COVID-19. The rearranged segments are TRBV28 and TRBJ2-1, and perhaps TRBD2 as D gene, on 5 matching bases. Sequenced: PBMCs or T cells enriched from blood (not recorded which). For the CDR3, the sequence is CASSLLSRRGNEQFF. The DNA is as follows: TGTGCCAGCAGTTTATTATCCCGCCGGGGCAATGAGCAGTTCTTC.